This TCR beta chain was sequenced in a study of CD8+ T cells in alopecia areata. The authors extracted RNA and reverse transcribed it into cDNA as the sequencing template. The method was immunoSEQ multiplex PCR; TCRdb's version includes in-frame clones alone and lacks a portion of them. There are approximately 150,000 clones in the sample; less than 75% occur only once, and 16% lies in the top ten. This clone appeared a few times. Treatment specified: oral pan-JAK inhibitor, 5-10 mg twice daily. The CDR3 runs 15 residues. The sample in question was CD4+ T cells sorted from blood, obtained at approximately week 60, from a patient treated with tofacitinib. The genes are TRBV1 and TRBJ1-6; the table's D call TRBD1 went unverified against the DNA. TRBV1 has pseudogene status. This TCR derives from a human donor with alopecia areata. The CDR3 here is CTSSPLTGKVSPLHF. CDR3 bases: TGCACCAGCAGCCCCCTGACAGGGAAGGTTTCACCCCTCCACTTT.